This TCR beta chain came from a study of T cells in Graves' hyperthyroidism and ophthalmopathy. Study-level background: Peripheral blood specimens were obtained at initial diagnosis, prior to any treatment.

Clinical symptoms, serum thyroxine and TRAb, thyroid ultrasound and orbital computed tomography together formed the diagnostic basis. This clonotype was detected ten times or more. Its antigen is undetermined. The investigators amplified TCR beta CDR3 regions from RNA transcripts. The study used the HTBI primer set for a first-round RT-PCR of the TCR CDR3. Via MiXCR, TCRdb re-called the multiplex PCR reads, giving one row per CDR3 protein. Among about 460,000 distinct CDR3 sequences listed, approximately 22% were seen once. Trimming removed 2 bases from V and 6 bases from J, with 13 bases in between. There are 15 residues in the CDR3. Germline CDR1 is SNHLY and CDR2 is FYNNEI. Study observations and caveats: Within blood appeared most thyroid clonotypes that had expanded above 0.001. Stable hyperthyroidism was told apart from ophthalmopathy by a model built on 13 V-J features.

The sequenced sample was blood. This TCR was recovered from a woman between 70 and 85 years old with Graves' ophthalmopathy. The genes are TRBV2 and TRBJ1-4, with TRBD1 as a possible D gene (5 bases). The CDR3 DNA follows: TGTGCCAGCAGTGAACTTGGCCAGGGCTATGAAAAACTGTTTTTT. Amino acid sequence: CASSELGQGYEKLFF.